Presented here are 8 T cell receptor beta chains from one specimen sequenced in a study of T cells in tumors after PD-1 blockade. Using immunoSEQ multiplex PCR, the repertoire was profiled, and TCRdb retains in-frame clones only, with some absent. The sample lists just under 65,000 clones, less than 85% seen once, with around 5% in the top ten. The material sequenced was PBMCs, taken after anti-PD-1 treatment. The receptors were sampled from a human donor with basal cell carcinoma.

This clone was picked up a small number of times. V and J are TRBV7-8 and TRBJ1-5, with D maybe TRBD1 (5 bases). Germline V gives CDR1 SGHVS, CDR2 FQNEAQ. The ends were cut back, 1 base at V and 7 bases at J, with 11 bases in the middle. The length of the CDR3 is 14 residues. CDR3 DNA sequence: TGTGCCAGCAGCTTAGATGGGGCTGGGCAGCCCCAGCATTTT. Protein sequence: CASSLDGAGQPQHF.

This clone appeared once. The chain combines TRBV5-4 with TRBJ2-7; the match to TRBD1 covers 7 bases. Trimming removed 3 bases from V and 0 bases from J; junction bases left unmatched: 6. Germline V gives CDR1 SGHNT, CDR2 YYREEE (reference sequence). The CDR3 totals 15 residues. In DNA, the CDR3 is TGTGCCAGCAGCTCCGAGGGGGCTGGCTCCTACGAGCAGTACTTC. Translated, it gives CASSSEGAGSYEQYF. The entire variable domain, with the rest obtained from reference TRBV5-4 and TRBJ2-7, is as follows: ETGVTQSPTHLIKTRGQQVTLRCSSQSGHNTVSWYQQALGQGPQFIFQYYREEENGRGNFPPRFSGLQFPNYSSELNVNALELDDSALYLCASSSEGAGSYEQYFGPGTRLTVT.

The V call is TRBV18, the J call TRBJ1-5; the match to TRBD1 covers 7 bases. After removal of 2 bases from V and 5 bases from J, the junction contained 6 bases not matched to a gene. This CDR3 has 15 amino acids. Per the germline V gene, CDR1 is KGHSH and CDR2 is LQKENI. This CDR3 is CASSPTQGDHQPQHF. As DNA, the CDR3 is TGTGCCAGCTCACCAACCCAGGGGGATCATCAGCCCCAGCATTTT.

The sample holds a few counts of this clone. In DNA, the CDR3 is TGTGCCAGCAGCGTTCGACAGGGGCAGAAAGAAGCCCTCCACTTT. Encoded protein: CASSVRQGQKEALHF. This sequence joins TRBV11-1 and TRBJ1-6; TRBD1 agrees at 8 bases. The CDR3 is 15 amino acids. Trimming removed 5 bases from V and 14 bases from J; junction bases left unmatched: 14. In germline, CDR1 is SGHAT, CDR2 FQDESV (reference sequence).

The CDR3 region is CAISDTLTGNTEAFF. The CDR3 DNA follows: TGTGCCATCAGTGATACCCTGACAGGGAACACTGAAGCTTTCTTT. The V gene is TRBV10-3, the J gene TRBJ1-1; perhaps TRBD1 as D (6 bases). Germline CDR1 is ENHRY and CDR2 is SYGVKD. The V gene lost 3 bases and the J gene lost 1 base, with 12 bases spanning the gap. This CDR3 has 15 residues.

This clone was counted only a few times. The J gene is TRBJ2-5, the V gene TRBV14; D unresolved. The CDR3 extends over 9 amino acids. Germline values: CDR1 SGHDN, CDR2 FVKESK. V dropped 9 bases and J dropped 3 bases, with 2 bases sitting between them. The CDR3 loop is CAREETQYF. The CDR3 DNA is TGTGCCAGGGAAGAGACCCAGTACTTC.

This rearrangement joins TRBV5-1 to TRBJ2-7, with TRBD1 as a possible D gene (8 bases). Germline V gene lookup returns CDR1 SGHRS and CDR2 YFSETQ. This CDR3 has 15 residues. V gave up 4 bases and J gave up 3 bases, with 17 bases separating them. This chain's CDR3 is CASSPRQGRGYEQYF. The CDR3 DNA is TGCGCCAGCAGCCCTAGACAGGGGAGGGGCTACGAGCAGTACTTC. Based on the CDR3 plus reference TRBV5-1 and TRBJ2-7, the full variable domain is KAGVTQTPRYLIKTRGQQVTLSCSPISGHRSVSWYQQTPGQGLQFLFEYFSETQRNKGNFPGRFSGRQFSNSRSEMNVSTLELGDSALYLCASSPRQGRGYEQYFGPGTRLTVT.

The chain carries TRBV14 and TRBJ1-1; no firm D call. The CDR3 covers 13 residues. Germline loops: CDR1 SGHDN, CDR2 FVKESK. The V gene lost 2 bases and the J gene lost 2 bases, with 6 bases spanning the gap. This CDR3 is CASSQFRNTEAFF. The CDR3, as DNA: TGTGCCAGCAGCCAATTCCGAAACACTGAAGCTTTCTTT.